This entry lists 30 T cell receptor beta chains sequenced from one sample in a study of OX40 agonist ivuxolimab in advanced cancers. Sequencing was performed with immunoSEQ multiplex PCR; in TCRdb, only in-frame clones are kept and a portion is missing. The sample has approximately 69,000 clones; around four fifths are singletons. The sequenced sample was CD4+ or CD8+ T cells sorted from blood, obtained in a trial of the OX40 agonist ivuxolimab. The receptors here all came from an adult with an advanced solid tumor such as melanoma, head and neck, liver or kidney cancer.

This clone was counted a single time. The V call is TRBV10-3, the J call TRBJ2-1; a possible D gene is TRBD2 (6 bases). Germline V gene lookup returns CDR1 ENHRY and CDR2 SYGVKD. The ends were cut back, 6 bases at V and 6 bases at J, with 9 bases in the middle. This CDR3 comprises 12 residues. The CDR3 sequence is CAISRDSNEQFF. For the CDR3, the DNA is TGTGCCATCAGCAGGGACTCCAATGAGCAGTTCTTC.

This sequence joins TRBV7-2 and TRBJ2-2; no reliable D call. V lost 6 bases and J 3 bases, leaving 5 bases between the germline ends. The CDR3 is made up of 12 amino acids. The germline gives CDR1 SGHTA, CDR2 FQGNSA. The CDR3 reads CASRQYTGELFF. Written as DNA, the CDR3 is TGTGCCAGCAGACAATACACCGGGGAGCTGTTTTTT.

This chain uses TRBV4-2 with TRBJ1-4; TRBD1 agrees at 11 bases. Per germline, CDR1 LGHNA and CDR2 YNFKEQ. CDR3 size: 16 residues. The V segment lost 2 bases and the J segment 10 bases; nucleotides outside the gene matches: 9. The CDR3 nucleotides read TGTGCCAGCAGCCAACGGACAGGGGGCAACTGGGTAAAACTGTTTTTT. Its protein product is CASSQRTGGNWVKLFF.

This chain uses TRBV5-8 with TRBJ1-5; no reliable D call. The ends were cut back, 2 bases at V and 4 bases at J, with 7 bases in the middle. There are 13 residues in the CDR3. Germline V gene sequence: CDR1 SGHTS, CDR2 YDEGEE. CDR3 sequence (DNA): TGTGCCAGCAGCTTCACGCCGAATCAGCCCCAGCATTTT. Protein sequence: CASSFTPNQPQHF.

This clone appeared once. The chain is built from TRBV7-8 and TRBJ2-2, with TRBD1 matching over 8 bases. Trimming took 5 bases from V and 4 from J; bases not matched to a gene: 9. Germline V CDR1 and CDR2: SGHVS, FQNEAQ. The CDR3 totals 16 residues. CDR3: CASSPSRTGSTGELFF. In nucleotides, the CDR3 is TGTGCCAGCAGCCCCTCCCGGACAGGGTCCACCGGGGAGCTGTTTTTT.

The V and J genes are TRBV4-1 and TRBJ2-3; 9 nucleotides line up with TRBD1. The length of the CDR3 is 16 residues. J gave up 5 bases and V 0 bases, and 6 bases lay outside the gene matches. CDR1 and CDR2 from the germline V gene are MGHRA and YSYEKL. The CDR3 spells CASSQDGQGLRDTQYF. The CDR3 DNA sequence: TGCGCCAGCAGCCAAGACGGACAGGGGTTGAGAGATACGCAGTATTTT.

This CDR3 is CASSLTTGDSYEQYF. CDR3 sequence (DNA): TGTGCCAGCAGCTTAACGACAGGGGATTCCTACGAGCAGTACTTC. The chain joins TRBV6-6 to TRBJ2-7, with TRBD1 matching 8 bases. The length of the CDR3 is 15 residues. After removal of 6 bases from V and 1 base from J, the junction contained 8 bases not matched to a gene. The germline gives CDR1 MNHNY, CDR2 SVGAGI (reference sequence).

This chain uses TRBV19 with TRBJ1-1; maybe TRBD1 (5 bases). The germline CDR1 and CDR2 sequences are LNHDA and SQIVND (reference sequence). Trimming left V 8 bases short and J 2 bases short, with 18 bases between. This CDR3 is 15 amino acids long. CDR3: CASSIGDRVNTEAFF. CDR3 bases: TGTGCCAGTTCCATAGGGGACCGCGTCAACACTGAAGCTTTCTTT.

The rearrangement uses TRBV10-3 and TRBJ2-3; 8 nucleotides align to TRBD2. The V segment lost 5 bases and the J segment 5 bases; nucleotides outside the gene matches: 6. Per germline, CDR1 ENHRY and CDR2 SYGVKD. The CDR3 consists of 14 residues. CDR3 sequence (DNA): TGTGCCATCAGTAACGGGGGGGAGGTAGATACGCAGTATTTT. This gives the protein CAISNGGEVDTQYF.

This sequence joins TRBV19 and TRBJ1-5; 7 nucleotides line up with TRBD1. Germline-derived CDR1 and CDR2 are LNHDA and SQIVND (reference sequence). The CDR3 covers 14 residues. J gave up 2 bases and V 8 bases, and 6 bases lay outside the gene matches. CDR3 in amino acids: CASGFQGGNQPQHF. The DNA for the CDR3 is TGTGCCAGTGGTTTTCAGGGGGGCAATCAGCCCCAGCATTTT.

The V and J genes are TRBV6-5 and TRBJ1-2, with D possibly TRBD1 on 6 matching bases. The V and J ends lost 7 bases and 8 bases respectively, with 23 bases between them. CDR3 length: 15 residues. Germline CDR1 is MNHEY and CDR2 is SVGAGI. The chain's CDR3 is CASTPFDRPSEGYTF. CDR3 coding DNA: TGTGCCAGCACCCCCTTTGACAGGCCCTCGGAAGGCTACACCTTC.

The V and J genes are TRBV6-6 and TRBJ2-7; D perhaps matches TRBD1 (6 bases). V shed 0 bases and J shed 3 bases, with 12 bases lying between them. Per germline, CDR1 MNHNY and CDR2 SVGAGI (reference sequence). CDR3 size: 15 residues. DNA of the CDR3: TGTGCCAGCAGTTACTCGAGGGGCAGGGGCTACGAGCAGTACGTC. Translating it yields CASSYSRGRGYEQYV.

The J gene is TRBJ1-1, the V gene TRBV6-5; unclear D gene. CDR1 is MNHEY and CDR2 is SVGAGI in the germline V gene. The germline V and J ends were trimmed by 3 bases and 2 bases, with 7 bases remaining between them. CDR3 length: 13 residues. Here the CDR3 reads CASSYGSNTEAFF. The CDR3, as DNA: TGTGCCAGCAGTTATGGGAGTAACACTGAAGCTTTCTTT.

The genes are TRBV9 and TRBJ2-1; 7 positions match TRBD1. With 0 bases clipped from V and 4 bases from J, the junction kept 4 bases outside the gene matches. The germline V gene has CDR1 SGDLS and CDR2 YYNGEE. The CDR3 length is 15 residues. Here the CDR3 DNA reads TGTGCCAGCAGCGTAGTTGGGGACAGATACAATGAGCAGTTCTTC. This sequence encodes CASSVVGDRYNEQFF. The whole variable domain, filled in from reference TRBV9 and TRBJ2-1, reads DSGVTQTPKHLITATGQRVTLRCSPRSGDLSVYWYQQSLDQGLQFLIQYYNGEERAKGNILERFSAQQFPDLHSELNLSSLELGDSALYFCASSVVGDRYNEQFFGPGTRLTVL.

V usage is TRBV5-4 and J usage is TRBJ2-3; 9 positions match TRBD2. With 1 base clipped from V and 4 bases from J, the junction kept 1 base outside the gene matches. The CDR3 extends over 14 amino acids. Per the germline V gene, CDR1 is SGHNT and CDR2 is YYREEE (reference sequence). The CDR3 here is CASSLRGGADTQYF. The CDR3 nucleotides read TGTGCCAGCAGCTTGCGCGGGGGGGCAGATACGCAGTATTTT.

This chain joins TRBV4-1 and TRBJ2-3; D is possibly TRBD1 (6 bases). V lost 0 bases and J lost 3, with 16 bases in between. Germline V gene data show CDR1 as MGHRA and CDR2 as YSYEKL. The CDR3 sequence is 17 residues long. The CDR3 protein is CASSQEVGRGRTDTQYF. DNA for the CDR3: TGCGCCAGCAGCCAAGAGGTTGGCAGGGGTAGAACAGATACGCAGTATTTT.

The chain carries TRBV7-8 and TRBJ2-5, with D perhaps TRBD2 (5 bases). The germline CDR1 and CDR2 sequences are SGHVS and FQNEAQ. This CDR3 spans 14 amino acids. V lost 2 bases, J lost 1 base, and 8 bases lay in between. CDR3 sequence (DNA): TGTGCCAGCAGCTTATCGGGATTCCAAGAGACCCAGTACTTC. It translates to CASSLSGFQETQYF. Full variable domain (remainder filled in from reference TRBV7-8 and TRBJ2-5): GAGVSQSPRYKVAKRGQDVALRCDPISGHVSLFWYQQALGQGPEFLTYFQNEAQLDKSGLPSDRFFAERPEGSVSTLKIQRTQQEDSAVYLCASSLSGFQETQYFGPGTRLLVL.

The chain couples TRBV7-9 to TRBJ2-4, with D possibly TRBD2 on 6 matching bases. This CDR3 has 16 residues. Trimming took 3 bases from V and 0 from J, leaving 12 bases between them. Germline V lookup: CDR1 SEHNR, CDR2 FQNEAQ (reference sequence). The CDR3 spells CASSFGDSLAKNIQYF. The CDR3 bases are TGTGCCAGCAGCTTTGGGGACTCCTTAGCCAAAAACATTCAGTACTTC.

This clone came up once. The chain joins TRBV20-1 to TRBJ2-5, with D unresolved. V lost 5 bases and J lost 2, with 3 bases in between. This CDR3 is built from 10 residues. Per the germline V gene, CDR1 is DFQATT and CDR2 is SNEGSKA (reference sequence). The CDR3 DNA reads as TGCAGTGCTCAACAAGAGACCCAGTACTTC. It is translated as CSAQQETQYF.

The chain joins TRBV27 to TRBJ2-5; no definite D call. From germline, CDR1 is MNHEY and CDR2 SMNVEV (reference sequence). CDR3 length: 13 residues. The V end lost 4 bases, the J end lost 5 bases, and 11 bases lay between the germline ends. The CDR3 DNA follows: TGTGCCAGCAGTTACAATAAGATTGAGACCCAGTACTTC. Amino acid sequence: CASSYNKIETQYF.

The chain combines TRBV20-1 with TRBJ1-2; weak D call: TRBD1 (5 bases). The CDR3 spans 11 residues. The V gene's germline CDR1 is DFQATT and CDR2 SNEGSKA (reference sequence). Trimming pared 2 bases from V and 6 bases from J, leaving 7 bases between. CDR3 sequence reads: CSARWGNGYTF. For the CDR3, the DNA is TGCAGTGCTAGATGGGGGAATGGCTACACCTTC.

This CDR3 reads CASSSLGQLNTGELFF. The DNA of the CDR3 is TGTGCCAGCAGTTCGTTGGGACAGCTTAACACCGGGGAGCTGTTTTTT. The chain uses TRBV27 and TRBJ2-2, with 7 bases identical to TRBD1. CDR3 size: 16 residues. Germline CDR1 and CDR2: MNHEY and SMNVEV (reference sequence). The ends lost 4 bases at V and 2 bases at J; junction bases unmatched: 7.

This chain uses TRBV15 with TRBJ2-7, with D possibly matching TRBD2 (6 bases). Germline V gene lookup returns CDR1 LNHNV and CDR2 YYDKDF (reference sequence). The V and J ends lost 1 base and 0 bases respectively, with 13 bases between them. The CDR3 runs 16 residues. The CDR3 loop is CATSRARSGASYEQYF. CDR3 bases: TGTGCCACCAGCAGAGCCCGTAGCGGAGCCTCCTACGAGCAGTACTTC.

The V gene is TRBV28, the J gene TRBJ1-1, with D unclear. Germline CDR1 and CDR2: MDHEN and SYDVKM. The CDR3 is made up of 15 amino acids. V lost 8 bases to trimming and J lost 2 bases, with 18 bases between them. CDR3 in amino acids: CASRSLGSQNTEAFF. The CDR3 DNA reads as TGTGCCAGCCGCAGTTTGGGGAGTCAAAACACTGAAGCTTTCTTT.

This clone was detected a few times. The chain has TRBV4-2 and TRBJ1-2; D remains unclear. Trimming took off 2 bases at V and 4 bases at J, with 17 bases between the two ends. The CDR3 loop spans 16 amino acids. Germline V gene data show CDR1 as LGHNA and CDR2 as YNFKEQ. CDR3 region: CASSQTLADSGYGYTF. The CDR3 coding sequence is TGTGCCAGCAGCCAAACCCTGGCAGACTCTGGCTATGGCTACACCTTC.

The gene calls are TRBV27 and TRBJ2-2; 10 bases are shared with TRBD2. V gave up 6 bases and J gave up 5 bases; unmatched junction bases: 15. There are 18 residues in the CDR3. Per the germline V gene, CDR1 is MNHEY and CDR2 is SMNVEV (reference sequence). The chain's CDR3 is CASSPTILAGGKTGELFF. CDR3 coding DNA: TGTGCCAGCAGCCCTACCATTTTAGCGGGAGGAAAGACCGGGGAGCTGTTTTTT.

The V gene is TRBV19, the J gene TRBJ1-4; D gene unclear. Per the germline V gene, CDR1 is LNHDA and CDR2 is SQIVND (reference sequence). This CDR3 contains 15 residues. Between the trimmed V and J ends, which lost 4 bases and 7 bases, there was a span of 16 bases. This CDR3 is CASSNNGGFSEKLFF. CDR3 DNA: TGTGCCAGTAGTAATAACGGAGGGTTTAGTGAAAAACTGTTTTTT.

This chain connects TRBV27 to TRBJ2-7; D is undetermined. Trimming shortened V by 6 bases and J by 0 bases, and 18 bases separated the two germline ends. Germline values: CDR1 MNHEY, CDR2 SMNVEV (reference sequence). The CDR3 extends over 16 amino acids. This CDR3 is CASSFTQARRSYEQYF. The CDR3 DNA is TGTGCCAGCAGCTTTACCCAGGCCCGACGCTCCTACGAGCAGTACTTC.

V gene TRBV7-2 combines with J gene TRBJ2-7, with a possible D match to TRBD2 (6 bases). The germline CDR1 and CDR2 sequences are SGHTA and FQGNSA. V was cut by 0 bases and J by 12 bases, with 15 bases left in between. This CDR3 contains 13 residues. CDR3 DNA sequence: TGTGCCAGCAGCTTAGCCAACGGAGGGGTTTGGTACTTC. Protein product: CASSLANGGVWYF.

This sequence joins TRBV7-2 and TRBJ2-1; D remains ambiguous. Germline V gene data show CDR1 as SGHTA and CDR2 as FQGNSA. Trimming shortened V by 4 bases and J by 8 bases, and 6 bases separated the two germline ends. This CDR3 is built from 11 residues. The CDR3 spells CASSSWDEQFF. The CDR3 bases are TGTGCCAGCAGCTCTTGGGATGAGCAGTTCTTC.